Following are 27 T cell receptor beta chains from one sample sequenced in a study of blood T cells in healthy people across ages. The use of a sample-barcoded 5' primer and a J-beta primer mix characterized a second PCR of roughly 7 to 12 cycles. MiXCR, run by TCRdb on the 5' RACE reads, gives a single entry per CDR3 protein. Seen here are some 1,800,000 distinct CDR3 sequences, roughly two fifths observed once, and the top ten hold under 30%. Sequencing was carried out using blood. The receptor set was obtained from a human donor in good health.

This clonotype was counted at least ten times. This chain connects TRBV12-3 or TRBV12-4 to TRBJ2-7; possibly TRBD2 for D (6 bases). The CDR3 is 16 amino acids. The V end lost 5 bases, the J end lost 3 bases, and 20 bases lay between the germline ends. CDR3 sequence (DNA): TGTGCCAGCAGTCCCCCGGTAGCGGCCGCAGGCTACGAGCAGTACTTC. This gives the protein CASSPPVAAAGYEQYF.

This clonotype appeared a few times. This rearrangement joins TRBV4-3 to TRBJ2-3; D perhaps matches TRBD2 (6 bases). Trimming left V 0 bases short and J 5 bases short, with 18 bases between. This CDR3 contains 17 residues. The germline gives CDR1 LGHNA, CDR2 YSLEER. The CDR3: CASSQDWGEMAGDTQYF. The CDR3 nucleotides are TGCGCCAGCAGCCAAGATTGGGGGGAAATGGCAGGAGATACGCAGTATTTT.

The chain joins TRBV20-1 to TRBJ2-5; the D is unclear. The CDR3 extends over 16 amino acids. Germline V gene sequence: CDR1 DFQATT, CDR2 SNEGSKA (reference sequence). Trimming left V 0 bases short and J 5 bases short, with 19 bases between. The CDR3: CSARDLRAQPLETQYF. The DNA of the CDR3 is TGCAGTGCTAGAGATCTTAGGGCCCAACCTTTGGAGACCCAGTACTTC.

The gene calls are TRBV12-3 or TRBV12-4 and TRBJ1-4, with 7 bases matching TRBD1. This CDR3 region has 20 residues. Germline trimming cut 3 bases from V and 0 bases from J; bases unmatched to any gene: 16. The CDR3: CASSFLYVGTETATNEKLFF. The DNA for the CDR3 is TGTGCCAGCAGTTTCCTCTATGTGGGGACAGAGACAGCAACTAATGAAAAACTGTTTTTT.

V is TRBV4-1 and J is TRBJ2-2, with TRBD2 matching over 10 bases. Germline V gives CDR1 MGHRA, CDR2 YSYEKL. The CDR3 sequence is 16 residues long. The V gene end was trimmed by 0 bases and the J gene end by 4 bases; junction bases not matched to a gene: 2. This CDR3 is CASSQDQRGGTGELFF. As DNA, the CDR3 is TGCGCCAGCAGCCAAGATCAGCGGGGGGGCACCGGGGAGCTGTTTTTT.

The genes are TRBV7-2 and TRBJ1-2; D unresolved. Trimming shortened V by 3 bases and J by 8 bases, and 16 bases separated the two germline ends. The CDR3 sequence is 14 residues long. In germline, CDR1 is SGHTA, CDR2 FQGNSA. CDR3 loop: CASSFILNPWGYTF. DNA for the CDR3: TGTGCCAGCAGCTTTATCCTCAACCCATGGGGCTACACCTTC.

In its sample, this clonotype was seen a few times. The chain links TRBV18 to TRBJ2-1, with no clear D. Per germline, CDR1 KGHSH and CDR2 LQKENI. The CDR3 loop spans 12 amino acids. Trimming stripped 3 bases from V and 10 bases from J, with 10 bases between. CDR3 amino acids: CASSPIGQEQFF. The CDR3 DNA follows: TGTGCCAGCTCACCCATAGGGCAAGAGCAGTTCTTC.

This clonotype appeared many times. V and J are TRBV7-2 and TRBJ1-2; D unresolved. The V end lost 2 bases, the J end lost 5 bases, and 9 bases lay between the germline ends. The CDR3 sequence is 13 residues long. The germline V gene encodes CDR1 SGHTA and CDR2 FQGNSA. The CDR3 loop is CASSLTADYGYTF. The CDR3, as DNA: TGTGCCAGCAGCTTAACAGCCGATTATGGCTACACCTTC.

There are a few counts of this clonotype. The rearrangement uses TRBV2 and TRBJ2-3; D is undetermined. The germline V gene encodes CDR1 SNHLY and CDR2 FYNNEI. There are 14 residues in the CDR3. Trimming pared 5 bases from V and 0 bases from J, leaving 9 bases between. The DNA of the CDR3 is TGTGCCAGCAGTAAAGGTCACAGCACAGATACGCAGTATTTT. This translates into CASSKGHSTDTQYF. Drawing the rest from reference TRBV2 and TRBJ2-3, the complete variable domain is EPEVTQTPSHQVTQMGQEVILRCVPISNHLYFYWYRQILGQKVEFLVSFYNNEISEKSEIFDDQFSVERPDGSNFTLKIRSTKLEDSAMYFCASSKGHSTDTQYFGPGTRLTVL.

CDR3 residues: CASSFEGWGNEQFF. The CDR3 bases are TGTGCCAGCAGTTTTGAGGGGTGGGGGAATGAGCAGTTCTTC. The chain employs TRBV27 and TRBJ2-1; D could derive from TRBD1 or TRBD2 (5 bases each). This CDR3 is 14 amino acids long. V was pared by 3 bases and J by 7 bases, with 13 bases between. Germline V gene sequence: CDR1 MNHEY, CDR2 SMNVEV (reference sequence).

This clonotype was recorded a few times. This chain joins TRBV4-2 and TRBJ2-1, with a possible D match to TRBD2 (7 bases). Trimming took 4 bases from V and 6 from J, leaving 16 bases between them. CDR3 length equals 15 residues. Germline V CDR1 and CDR2: LGHNA, YNFKEQ. Here the CDR3 DNA reads TGTGCCAGCAGCCCCATGATGGGGGGGCTCAATGAGCAGTTCTTC. The encoded protein is CASSPMMGGLNEQFF.

Points on this clonotype: One end of the junction fails to match germline, which may point to a read error. The chain employs TRBV4-3 and TRBJ2-5, with TRBD2 matching over 12 bases. This CDR3 is built from 16 residues. The germline V gene encodes CDR1 LGHNA and CDR2 YSLEER. The CDR3 DNA sequence: TGCGCCAGCAGCCCTGGACTAGCGGGGAACCAAGAGATCCAGTACTTC. Its protein product is CASSPGLAGNQEIQYF.

This clonotype was seen only a few times. This rearrangement joins TRBV7-9 to TRBJ1-2, with D uncertain. The V and J ends lost 1 base and 2 bases respectively, with 11 bases between them. Germline V gene sequence: CDR1 SEHNR, CDR2 FQNEAQ (reference sequence). The CDR3 contains 15 residues. The CDR3 DNA follows: TGTGCCAGCAGCTTAGGTGGCAGCCAAAACTATGGCTACACCTTC. Translating gives CASSLGGSQNYGYTF. Combining the CDR3 with reference TRBV7-9 and TRBJ1-2 gives the whole variable domain DTGVSQNPRHKITKRGQNVTFRCDPISEHNRLYWYRQTLGQGPEFLTYFQNEAQLEKSRLLSDRFSAERPKGSFSTLEIQRTEQGDSAMYLCASSLGGSQNYGYTFGSGTRLTVV.

J is TRBJ2-4 and V is TRBV6-2 or TRBV6-3; perhaps TRBD2 as D (5 bases). Germline V lookup: CDR1 MNHEY, CDR2 SVGEGT. The CDR3 has 12 residues. The V end was cut by 4 bases, the J end by 11 bases, with 12 bases between. Written as DNA, the CDR3 is TGTGCCAGCAGTTCCCCGGACTGGGTTCAGTACTTC. Translated, it gives CASSSPDWVQYF.

This clonotype has just a few counts. CDR3 residues: CASRQWHRDREKLFF. CDR3 DNA: TGTGCCAGCAGACAATGGCACCGGGACAGGGAAAAACTGTTTTTT. V and J are TRBV9 and TRBJ1-4; the match to TRBD1 covers 8 bases. CDR1 is SGDLS and CDR2 is YYNGEE in the germline V gene. CDR3 length: 15 amino acids. V gave up 5 bases and J gave up 8 bases; unmatched junction bases: 11.

This clonotype was recorded once. The CDR3 DNA reads as TGTGCCAGCAGCTTCCCCACGGCGGGGCCGTACAATGAGCAGTTCTTC. Residues: CASSFPTAGPYNEQFF. This chain connects TRBV11-2 to TRBJ2-1; the D gene is possibly TRBD2 (6 bases). CDR3 length equals 16 residues. CDR1 is SGHAT and CDR2 is FQNNGV in the germline V gene. The germline V and J ends were trimmed by 3 bases and 4 bases, with 16 bases remaining between them.

This clonotype has more than one count but fewer than ten. The rearrangement uses TRBV15 and TRBJ2-1; D gene unclear. The CDR3 is 12 amino acids. The germline V gene has CDR1 LNHNV and CDR2 YYDKDF (reference sequence). Between the trimmed V and J ends, which lost 3 bases and 2 bases, there was a span of 2 bases. CDR3 bases: TGTGCCACCAGCAGCGCCTACAATGAGCAGTTCTTC. Translating gives CATSSAYNEQFF.

V usage is TRBV25-1 and J usage is TRBJ2-7; 12 positions agree with TRBD1. V trimming: 3 bases; J trimming: 10 bases; junction bases outside the gene matches: 16. The length of the CDR3 is 17 residues. CDR1 and CDR2 (germline): MGHDK, SYGVNS. CDR3 nucleotide sequence: TGTGCCAGCAGTGAGATAACCGGGACAGGGGGCCGAGAGGCCCAGTACTTC. Translating gives CASSEITGTGGREAQYF.

In nucleotides, the CDR3 is TGTGCCAGCAGCTGGGGACAGTCCGGGGAGACCCAGTACTTC. Translation: CASSWGQSGETQYF. The J gene is TRBJ2-5, the V gene TRBV7-6, with 7 bases fitting TRBD1. Germline CDR1 reads SGHVS; CDR2 reads FNYEAQ. The V gene end was trimmed by 4 bases and the J gene end by 5 bases; junction bases not matched to a gene: 7. The CDR3 covers 14 residues.

This clonotype was counted between two and nine times. V gene TRBV6-2 or TRBV6-3 combines with J gene TRBJ2-5; maybe TRBD1 (6 bases). V lost 4 bases to trimming and J lost 5 bases, with 29 bases between them. CDR1 is MNHEY and CDR2 is SVGEGT in the germline V gene. The CDR3 sequence is 19 residues long. CDR3 DNA sequence: TGTGCCAGCAGTTGGACCCCTATCCCGAACAGGGAAGGAGACGAGACCCAGTACTTC. Translating it yields CASSWTPIPNREGDETQYF.

This clonotype has a handful of counts. This chain uses TRBV7-2 with TRBJ2-3, with 7 bases aligning to TRBD1. The J segment lost 5 bases and the V segment lost 5 bases, leaving 7 bases of the junction unmatched. This CDR3 has 14 residues. Per germline, CDR1 SGHTA and CDR2 FQGNSA. The CDR3 protein is CASSPQGMVDTQYF. The CDR3 region has the DNA TGTGCCAGCAGCCCACAGGGGATGGTAGATACGCAGTATTTT.

This clonotype occurred a few times. The chain carries TRBV7-2 and TRBJ2-3; 7 bases are a match to TRBD2. This CDR3 is 16 amino acids long. Germline CDR1 is SGHTA and CDR2 is FQGNSA. Germline trimming cut 1 base from V and 5 bases from J; bases unmatched to any gene: 9. In DNA form, the CDR3 reads TGTGCCAGCAGCTTAGTAATTAGCGGGTATGGAGATACGCAGTATTTT. It yields the protein CASSLVISGYGDTQYF.

The genes are TRBV7-2 and TRBJ1-5, with D possibly matching TRBD1 (6 bases). CDR3 size: 20 residues. CDR1 is SGHTA, CDR2 FQGNSA, per germline. V gave up 5 bases and J gave up 0 bases, with 26 bases separating them. CDR3 nucleotide sequence: TGTGCCAGCAGCCCCCATGTGGGCAGGGGCCCTCTTTATAGCAATCAGCCCCAGCATTTT. This codes for CASSPHVGRGPLYSNQPQHF.

This clonotype was counted at least ten times. The CDR3 bases are TGTGCCAGACCGCCGAGTGCCATTTCCCACTCTGGGGCCAACGTCCTGACTTTC. Its protein product is CARPPSAISHSGANVLTF. The chain recombines TRBV7-2 with TRBJ2-6, with unresolved D. Looked up from germline, CDR1 is SGHTA and CDR2 is FQGNSA. The CDR3 has 18 residues. V shed 9 bases and J shed 0 bases, with 21 bases lying between them. Together with reference TRBV7-2 and TRBJ2-6, the CDR3 gives the full variable domain: GAGVSQSPSNKVTEKGKDVELRCDPISGHTALYWYRQSLGQGLEFLIYFQGNSAPDKSGLPSDRFSAERTGGSVSTLTIQRTQQEDSAVYLCARPPSAISHSGANVLTFGAGSRLTVL.

V and J are TRBV6-2 or TRBV6-3 and TRBJ2-7; TRBD2 aligns across 9 bases. V lost 6 bases to trimming and J lost 6 bases; unmatched junction nucleotides: 6. This CDR3 has 13 residues. Germline CDR1 is MNHEY and CDR2 is SVGEGT. The CDR3 DNA is TGTGCCAGCAGGACTAGCGGAACTGTCGAGCAGTACTTC. This translates into CASRTSGTVEQYF.

The chain joins TRBV7-3 to TRBJ2-1, with 7 positions matching TRBD2. This CDR3 is 15 amino acids long. V lost 1 base, J lost 8 bases, and 8 bases stayed unmatched. CDR1 is SGHTA and CDR2 is FQGTGA in the germline V gene. Here the CDR3 DNA reads TGTGCCAGCAGCTTAATTGGTGGGGGGGGTTATGAGCAGTTCTTC. It is translated as CASSLIGGGGYEQFF.

This clonotype was observed many times. The CDR3 DNA follows: TGTGCCAGCAGCCCCGGACCACACAGGGGACTCTATGGCTACACCTTC. It encodes CASSPGPHRGLYGYTF. V and J are TRBV7-2 and TRBJ1-2, with 7 bases lining up with TRBD1. Germline V lookup: CDR1 SGHTA, CDR2 FQGNSA. This CDR3 is 16 amino acids long. Trimming at V came to 5 bases and at J to 4 bases, leaving 13 bases not matched to a gene.